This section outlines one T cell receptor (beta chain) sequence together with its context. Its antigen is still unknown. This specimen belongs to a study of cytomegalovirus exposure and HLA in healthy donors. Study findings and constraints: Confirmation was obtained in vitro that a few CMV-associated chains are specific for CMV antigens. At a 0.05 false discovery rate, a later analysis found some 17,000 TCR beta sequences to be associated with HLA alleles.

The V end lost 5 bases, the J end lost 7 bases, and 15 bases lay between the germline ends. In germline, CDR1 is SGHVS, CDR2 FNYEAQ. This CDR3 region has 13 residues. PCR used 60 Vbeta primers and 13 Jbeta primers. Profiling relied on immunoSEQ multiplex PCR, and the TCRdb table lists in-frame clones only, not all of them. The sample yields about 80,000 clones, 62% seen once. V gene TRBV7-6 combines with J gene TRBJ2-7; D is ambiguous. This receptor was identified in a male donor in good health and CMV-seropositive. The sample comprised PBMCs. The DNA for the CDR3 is TGTGCCAGCAGCCACTCACTAAGTAAGGAGCAGTACTTC. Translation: CASSHSLSKEQYF.